These 27 T cell receptor beta chains were sequenced from one sample in a study of blood T cell repertoires in COVID-19. Sequencing used immunoSEQ multiplex PCR; TCRdb keeps in-frame clones, though not all of them. The sample holds around 25,000 clones; under 85% are singletons and the top ten take roughly 71%. Sequenced: peripheral blood. The origin of the receptors is a man in his 70s with acute or convalescent COVID-19.

The table lists this clone with a few counts. This chain joins TRBV3-1 (or the pseudogene TRBV3-2) and TRBJ2-7, with a tentative D call TRBD2 (5 bases). The CDR3 length is 15 residues. Germline CDR1 and CDR2: LGHDT and YNNKEL (reference sequence). The V and J ends lost 1 base and 3 bases respectively, with 13 bases between them. The CDR3 nucleotides are TGTGCCAGCAGCCAAGGGTTCCCGGACTTCTACGAGCAGTACTTC. Protein product: CASSQGFPDFYEQYF.

V gene TRBV28 combines with J gene TRBJ1-2; perhaps TRBD1 as D (5 bases). Germline V CDR1 and CDR2: MDHEN, SYDVKM. The CDR3 length is 13 residues. Trimming removed 6 bases at V and 3 bases at J, with 11 bases between. This CDR3 reads CASRSGTHYGYTF. The CDR3 coding sequence is TGTGCCAGCAGGTCCGGGACTCACTATGGCTACACCTTC.

The CDR3 reads CASSQGAEDTQYF. The CDR3 region has the DNA TGTGCCAGCTCACAGGGGGCAGAAGATACGCAGTATTTT. The chain uses TRBV18 and TRBJ2-3; 7 bases match TRBD1. Per germline, CDR1 KGHSH and CDR2 LQKENI. The CDR3 extends over 13 amino acids. V lost 4 bases to trimming and J lost 5 bases; unmatched junction nucleotides: 3.

This clone has only a few counts. CDR3 in amino acids: CASSSRQGGNSPLHF. The CDR3 DNA is TGTGCCAGCAGCTCCCGACAGGGTGGAAATTCACCCCTCCACTTT. The chain employs TRBV6-5 and TRBJ1-6; 7 positions agree with TRBD1. This CDR3 has 15 amino acids. Germline CDR1 and CDR2: MNHEY and SVGAGI. V was pared by 6 bases and J by 7 bases, with 9 bases of the junction left unmatched.

Worth noting for this clone: The junction departs from germline at one end; a sequencing error may be responsible. The rearrangement uses TRBV9 and TRBJ2-1; a possible D gene is TRBD2 (7 bases). The CDR3 contains 15 residues. In germline, CDR1 is SGDLS, CDR2 YYNGEE. The CDR3 region has the DNA TGTGCCAGCAGCGGGACAGCGGGATCCTTCAATGAGCAGTTCTTC. As protein: CASSGTAGSFNEQFF.

The rearrangement joins TRBV6-2 or TRBV6-3 to TRBJ1-5; possibly TRBD1 for D (6 bases). Germline CDR1 is MNHEY and CDR2 is SVGEGT. V was trimmed by 1 base and J by 9 bases, leaving 16 bases between them. CDR3 length: 15 residues. The CDR3 nucleotides read TGTGCCAGCAGTTACTATTTCGGGGGGCGGGCGCCCCAGCATTTT. Translating gives CASSYYFGGRAPQHF.

The gene calls are TRBV7-2 and TRBJ1-2; possible D gene TRBD1, 6 bases. CDR1 and CDR2 (germline): SGHTA, FQGNSA. With 6 bases removed from V and 7 bases from J, the gap between germline ends came to 30 bases. This CDR3 has 18 residues. CDR3 coding DNA: TGTGCCAGCAGTTCTGACTCGGACAGCCCAAGCAGGGGTAGTGGCTACACCTTC. It is translated as CASSSDSDSPSRGSGYTF.

The chain couples TRBV5-1 to TRBJ2-1; 7 bases are a match to TRBD1. This CDR3 comprises 16 residues. V lost 2 bases and J lost 8; bases outside the gene matches: 13. Germline V gene data show CDR1 as SGHRS and CDR2 as YFSETQ. The CDR3 region has the DNA TGCGCCAGCAGCTTTGAAGGACAGGCGGCTTTGGATGAGCAGTTCTTC. Its protein is CASSFEGQAALDEQFF. Full variable domain (missing parts from reference TRBV5-1 and TRBJ2-1): KAGVTQTPRYLIKTRGQQVTLSCSPISGHRSVSWYQQTPGQGLQFLFEYFSETQRNKGNFPGRFSGRQFSNSRSEMNVSTLELGDSALYLCASSFEGQAALDEQFFGPGTRLTVL.

The chain combines TRBV18 with TRBJ2-5; D possibly corresponds to TRBD1 (6 bases). The CDR3 consists of 15 residues. Trimming took off 2 bases at V and 2 bases at J, with 12 bases between the two ends. CDR1 is KGHSH and CDR2 is LQKENI in the germline V gene. The CDR3 DNA reads TGTGCCAGCTCACCAGGGCAGGGGTGGCAAGAGACCCAGTACTTC. It specifies CASSPGQGWQETQYF.

The rearrangement links TRBV2 to TRBJ2-1; 9 nucleotides line up with TRBD2. In germline, CDR1 is SNHLY, CDR2 FYNNEI. V dropped 5 bases and J dropped 3; count of bases not matched to a gene: 2. The CDR3 extends over 14 amino acids. The chain's CDR3 is CASSLSGSYNEQFF. CDR3 nucleotides: TGTGCCAGCAGTCTTAGCGGGAGCTACAATGAGCAGTTCTTC. The variable domain in full, with the rest retrieved from reference TRBV2 and TRBJ2-1, is EPEVTQTPSHQVTQMGQEVILRCVPISNHLYFYWYRQILGQKVEFLVSFYNNEISEKSEIFDDQFSVERPDGSNFTLKIRSTKLEDSAMYFCASSLSGSYNEQFFGPGTRLTVL.

The chain uses TRBV24-1 and TRBJ1-4; TRBD1 aligns across 8 bases. CDR3 size: 17 residues. CDR1 and CDR2 (germline): KGHDR, SFDVKD. Trimming took 2 bases from V and 4 from J; bases not matched to a gene: 8. CDR3 region: CATSDSGRGPGNEKLFF. The CDR3 DNA follows: TGTGCCACCAGTGATTCTGGCAGGGGGCCAGGTAATGAAAAACTGTTTTTT.

The genes are TRBV3-1 (or the pseudogene TRBV3-2) and TRBJ1-3; tentative D call: TRBD1 (5 bases). This CDR3 spans 14 amino acids. The germline CDR1 and CDR2 sequences are LGHDT and YNNKEL (reference sequence). V was shortened by 1 base and J by 3 bases, with 7 bases between the two germline ends. The CDR3 nucleotides read TGTGCCAGCAGCCAAGCGGGGGATGGAAACACCATATATTTT. Translated: CASSQAGDGNTIYF.

A remark on this clone: Mismatch with germline at one junction end may stem from a read error. The chain joins TRBV13 to TRBJ1-3; D is possibly TRBD1 (5 bases). Germline CDR1 reads PRHDT; CDR2 reads FYEKMQ (reference sequence). The CDR3 covers 15 residues. This CDR3 reads CASSVGALSGNTIYF. CDR3 in DNA: TGTGCCAGCAGCGTAGGGGCCCTCTCTGGAAACACCATATATTTT.

The chain carries TRBV5-4 and TRBJ2-7, with 8 bases matching TRBD2. Germline-derived CDR1 and CDR2 are SGHNT and YYREEE (reference sequence). This CDR3 region has 13 residues. Losses at the gene ends were 2 bases for V and 11 bases for J; bases not matched to a gene: 9. The CDR3 sequence is CASSFSGTGLEYF. CDR3 coding DNA: TGTGCCAGCAGCTTTAGCGGGACTGGTCTGGAGTACTTC.

In its sample, this clone ranks as medium-sized (0.01 to 0.1%). The chain is built from TRBV4-3 and TRBJ2-1; TRBD2 aligns across 12 bases. The germline V gene has CDR1 LGHNA and CDR2 YSLEER. Unmatched junction bases numbered 8, after V lost 1 base and J lost 1 base. The length of the CDR3 is 19 residues. The CDR3 region has the DNA TGCGCCAGCAGCCAAGGACGACTAGCGGGAGCCGGATCCTACAATGAGCAGTTCTTC. This encodes CASSQGRLAGAGSYNEQFF.

This clone was observed once. The CDR3 loop reads CASSYQPDISNQPQHF. The DNA for the CDR3 is TGTGCCAGCAGTTATCAACCAGACATTAGCAATCAGCCCCAGCATTTT. This chain links TRBV6-2 or TRBV6-3 with TRBJ1-5; D gene unclear. Trimming left V 3 bases short and J 0 bases short, with 12 bases between. CDR3 length: 16 amino acids. Germline V gives CDR1 MNHEY, CDR2 SVGEGT.

CDR3 bases: TGTGCCAGCAGCTTCAGCGGGAGCGGTGGCGAGCAGTACTTC. Translation gives CASSFSGSGGEQYF. This chain connects TRBV11-3 to TRBJ2-7, with TRBD2 matching over 8 bases. CDR3 length equals 14 residues. With 3 bases clipped from V and 6 bases from J, the junction kept 7 bases outside the gene matches. CDR1 is SGHNT, CDR2 YENEEA, per germline.

The chain uses TRBV10-3 and TRBJ1-5; 7 bases fit TRBD1. Germline values: CDR1 ENHRY, CDR2 SYGVKD. The CDR3 is made up of 15 amino acids. The J segment lost 5 bases and the V segment lost 3 bases, leaving 7 bases of the junction unmatched. The DNA of the CDR3 is TGTGCCATCAGTGACGGAGGTCAGGGGGATCAGCCCCAGCATTTT. This codes for CAISDGGQGDQPQHF.

This rearrangement joins TRBV10-1 to TRBJ2-4; 10 bases align to TRBD1. This CDR3 has 21 amino acids. The V and J ends lost 1 base and 0 bases, in that order; junction bases with no gene match: 15. Germline CDR1 WNHNN, CDR2 SYGVQD (reference sequence). The CDR3 here is CASSELAAPRRDRGAKNIQYF. CDR3 DNA: TGCGCCAGCAGTGAGTTAGCGGCCCCCCGCCGGGACAGGGGAGCCAAAAACATTCAGTACTTC.

This chain links TRBV30 with TRBJ1-5, with D uncertain. V was pared by 0 bases and J by 9 bases, with 18 bases between. This CDR3 comprises 15 residues. Germline lookup yields CDR1 GTSNPN and CDR2 SVGIG (reference sequence). CDR3 loop: CAWSVQTAVSGPQHF. The CDR3 DNA is TGTGCCTGGAGTGTACAGACGGCCGTCAGTGGGCCCCAGCATTTT. Combining the CDR3 with reference TRBV30 and TRBJ1-5 gives the whole variable domain SQTIHQWPATLVQPVGSPLSLECTVEGTSNPNLYWYRQAAGRGLQLLFYSVGIGQISSEVPQNLSASRPQDRQFILSSKKLLLSDSGFYLCAWSVQTAVSGPQHFGDGTRLSIL.

The chain is built from TRBV7-9 and TRBJ2-3; possibly TRBD2 for D (6 bases). V was shortened by 7 bases and J by 1 base, with 18 bases between the two germline ends. The length of the CDR3 is 16 residues. CDR1 and CDR2 from the germline V gene are SEHNR and FQNEAQ (reference sequence). The CDR3 is CASNMGGRWGTDTQYF. CDR3 sequence (DNA): TGTGCCAGCAACATGGGGGGTCGGTGGGGCACAGATACGCAGTATTTT.

This clone was detected only once. The chain carries TRBV7-7 and TRBJ2-7; 9 bases match TRBD1. The CDR3 has 15 amino acids. CDR1 is SSHAT, CDR2 FNYEAQ, per germline (reference sequence). With V trimmed by 5 bases and J by 0 bases, 5 bases remained unmatched. The CDR3 loop is CASSTGTGSSYEQYF. Written as DNA, the CDR3 is TGTGCCAGCAGCACCGGGACAGGGAGCTCCTACGAGCAGTACTTC.

The chain has TRBV29-1 and TRBJ2-2, with D perhaps matching TRBD1 (6 bases). The V and J ends lost 7 bases and 5 bases respectively, with 11 bases between them. Germline CDR1 is SQVTM and CDR2 is ANQGSEA. The CDR3 is 12 residues long. The CDR3 DNA is TGCAGCGGGGGAAGGGGGACCGGGGAGCTGTTTTTT. This codes for CSGGRGTGELFF.

The chain carries TRBV6-2 or TRBV6-3 and TRBJ1-2, with D possibly TRBD1 on 5 matching bases. This CDR3 is built from 13 residues. Between the trimmed V and J ends, which lost 6 bases and 4 bases, there was a span of 12 bases. Germline V gene lookup returns CDR1 MNHEY and CDR2 SVGEGT. The CDR3 sequence is CASSAGFGYGYTF. The DNA of the CDR3 is TGTGCCAGCAGCGCAGGGTTTGGCTATGGCTACACCTTC.

The chain is built from TRBV28 and TRBJ1-2, with a possible D match to TRBD1 (5 bases). CDR3 size: 14 residues. The V end was cut by 2 bases, the J end by 6 bases, with 13 bases between. Per the germline V gene, CDR1 is MDHEN and CDR2 is SYDVKM. CDR3 coding DNA: TGTGCCAGCAGTTTAGATTGGCAGGGTGATGGCTACACCTTC. This sequence encodes CASSLDWQGDGYTF.

The chain joins TRBV7-2 to TRBJ2-2; 8 nucleotides agree with TRBD2. The CDR3 loop spans 15 amino acids. V trimming: 5 bases; J trimming: 7 bases; junction bases outside the gene matches: 9. The germline CDR1 and CDR2 sequences are SGHTA and FQGNSA. This chain's CDR3 is CASSPLAAGYGELFF. For the CDR3, the DNA is TGTGCCAGCAGCCCACTAGCGGCGGGATACGGGGAGCTGTTTTTT.

V usage is TRBV11-2 and J usage is TRBJ2-1; 7 bases map to TRBD1. The V and J ends lost 0 bases and 13 bases, in that order; junction bases with no gene match: 6. The CDR3 length is 13 residues. Germline CDR1 is SGHAT and CDR2 is FQNNGV. The CDR3 loop reads CASSLDLRGRQFF. The CDR3 DNA follows: TGTGCCAGCAGCTTAGATTTAAGGGGGCGACAGTTCTTC.